Listed below are T cell receptor beta chains from one sample, sequenced in a study of T cells in Graves' hyperthyroidism and ophthalmopathy. TCRdb recomputed calls from the multiplex PCR reads with MiXCR, one row per CDR3 protein. The data contain over 450,000 distinct CDR3 sequences, around an eighth of them singletons. Sequencing was done on a sample of blood. The receptors were sampled from a woman between 18 and 30 years old with Graves' hyperthyroidism. Each CDR3 is given with its conserved first and last residue. The D gene is left open where the match is weak. Only part of the rows carry a size: once, few, many, or a class if the clone is expanded.

TRBJ2-7	TRBD1	TRBV19	.	15	TGTGCCAGTAGTACGAGGGACAGGGAAGTCTACGAGCAGTACTTC	CASSTRDREVYEQYF
TRBJ1-3	.	TRBV30	many	11	TGTGCCTGGAGGGGGGGAAACACCATATATTTT	CAWRGGNTIYF
TRBJ1-5	.	TRBV10-3	.	17	TGTGCCATCAGTAAGGGTTTGGGGGTGACAAATGGTCAGCCCCAGCATTTT	CAISKGLGVTNGQPQHF
TRBJ1-2	.	TRBV2	many	14	TGTGCCAGCAGTAGGAAACAGGGAATCTATGGCTACACCTTC	CASSRKQGIYGYTF
TRBJ1-4	TRBD1	TRBV27	many	16	TGTGCCAGCAGTTCACGAGGGACAGGGGCTAATGAAAAACTGTTTTTT	CASSSRGTGANEKLFF
TRBJ2-1	TRBD2	TRBV24-1	.	16	TGTGCCACCAGTGATCCGAGACTAGCGGGATCCGGTGAGCAGTTCTTC	CATSDPRLAGSGEQFF
TRBJ2-2	.	TRBV25-1	few	14	TGTGCCAGCAGTGAATACGAGAACACCGGGGAGCTGTTTTTT	CASSEYENTGELFF
TRBJ1-1	TRBD1	TRBV27	many	14	TGTGCCAGCAGTCGCACAGGGGTAATATCTGAAGCTTTCTTT	CASSRTGVISEAFF
TRBJ1-2	.	TRBV4-1	.	15	TGCGCCAGCAGCCCACGGGCAGCCACTAACTATGGCTACACCTTC	CASSPRAATNYGYTF
TRBJ2-2	.	TRBV2	many	13	TGTGCCAGCAGTGAAAGCGCCGGCGGGGAGCTGTTTTTT	CASSESAGGELFF
TRBJ2-1	.	TRBV14	.	15	TGTGCCAGCAGCCAACTTAGCGGTTCCTACAACGAGCAGTTCTTC	CASSQLSGSYNEQFF
TRBJ1-5	TRBD1	TRBV24-1	.	15	TGTGCCACCAGTGATGAGGGGGCTGGAAATCAGCCCCAGCATTTT	CATSDEGAGNQPQHF
TRBJ2-4	TRBD2	TRBV6-1	.	17	TGTGCCAGCACACTTTTAAAGCGGGAATTAGCCAAAAACATTCAGTACTTC	CASTLLKRELAKNIQYF
TRBJ1-4	.	TRBV10-3	many	12	TGTGCCATCTCAGGACGGGGTGAAAAACTGTTTTTT	CAISGRGEKLFF
TRBJ2-1	TRBD2	TRBV11-3	many	17	TGTGCCAGCAGCTCCACGAAGACTAGCGGGAGGGCCGCTGAGCAGTTCTTC	CASSSTKTSGRAAEQFF
TRBJ1-5	.	TRBV10-3	.	16	TGTGCCATCAGTGAGTCTGAAGGGGAGGACAATCAGCCCCAGCATTTT	CAISESEGEDNQPQHF
TRBJ1-2	.	TRBV19	.	17	TGTGCCAGTAGTATTATGTTTCAAGGGGGGTTGGGATATGGCTACACCTTC	CASSIMFQGGLGYGYTF
TRBJ2-3	TRBD2	TRBV12-3/TRBV12-4	many	16	TGTGCCAGCAGTTTGGTTGGCGGGAGGGCCACAGATACGCAGTATTTT	CASSLVGGRATDTQYF